This entry lists 21 T cell receptor beta chains sequenced from one sample in a study of CD8+ T cells in alopecia areata. RNA extraction was followed by reverse transcription into cDNA, which acted as the sequencing template. The repertoire was sequenced with immunoSEQ multiplex PCR; TCRdb's copy has only in-frame clones and lacks some. The table shows about 180,000 clones, with 50% to 75% occurring only once. The specimen comprised CD4+ T cells sorted from blood, sampled at week 0. The source of these receptors is a human donor with alopecia areata.

V and J are TRBV29-1 and TRBJ2-5, with TRBD1 matching over 7 bases. This CDR3 spans 15 amino acids. Germline CDR1 is SQVTM and CDR2 is ANQGSEA. The V segment lost 3 bases and the J segment 2 bases; nucleotides outside the gene matches: 9. The CDR3 reads CSVDRKVTGQETQYF. The CDR3 DNA sequence: TGCAGCGTTGATAGAAAGGTGACAGGGCAAGAGACCCAGTACTTC.

This clone appeared a few times. V gene TRBV27 combines with J gene TRBJ1-5, with D possibly being TRBD1 (5 bases). The length of the CDR3 is 13 residues. The germline gives CDR1 MNHEY, CDR2 SMNVEV (reference sequence). V lost 9 bases and J lost 5, with 14 bases in between. The CDR3 loop is CASGKGFDQPQHF. Written as DNA, the CDR3 is TGTGCCAGTGGGAAGGGGTTTGATCAGCCCCAGCATTTT.

The chain combines TRBV29-1 with TRBJ1-4; D gene ambiguous. V lost 3 bases, J lost 7 bases, and 12 bases lay in between. Looked up from germline, CDR1 is SQVTM and CDR2 is ANQGSEA. This CDR3 comprises 13 residues. The chain's CDR3 is CSVESVDGEKLFF. CDR3 nucleotide sequence: TGCAGCGTTGAGTCGGTCGATGGTGAAAAACTGTTTTTT.

The V gene is TRBV5-1, the J gene TRBJ1-5; maybe TRBD1 (5 bases). Germline CDR1 SGHRS, CDR2 YFSETQ. The CDR3 has 16 amino acids. Trimming shortened V by 4 bases and J by 3 bases, and 17 bases separated the two germline ends. For the CDR3, the DNA is TGCGCCAGCAGCCCCTCAGGTATGGGGGTCAATCAGCCCCAGCATTTT. This gives the protein CASSPSGMGVNQPQHF.

A few counts support this clone. The chain uses TRBV5-6 and TRBJ2-3; the match to TRBD1 covers 7 bases. Looked up from germline, CDR1 is SGHDT and CDR2 is YYEEEE. The length of the CDR3 is 17 residues. Losses at the gene ends were 1 base for V and 1 base for J; bases not matched to a gene: 9. CDR3 in amino acids: CASSLLGTARGTDTQYF. DNA for the CDR3: TGTGCCAGCAGCTTGCTTGGGACAGCCAGGGGCACAGATACGCAGTATTTT.

This clone has just a few counts. The chain employs TRBV28 and TRBJ2-7, with 7 bases aligning to TRBD2. This CDR3 has 15 amino acids. Trimming took 7 bases from V and 6 from J; bases not matched to a gene: 15. Germline V lookup: CDR1 MDHEN, CDR2 SYDVKM. CDR3 sequence reads: CASTLSTGGVGEQYF. Written as DNA, the CDR3 is TGTGCCAGCACCCTTTCCACGGGGGGAGTCGGCGAGCAGTACTTC.

A note on this clone: The sample carries other DNA sequences with the same CDR3. J is TRBJ2-5 and V is TRBV5-1; 10 positions match TRBD1. V shed 4 bases and J 5 bases; nucleotides not matched to a gene: 5. The CDR3 loop spans 14 amino acids. Germline V gene lookup returns CDR1 SGHRS and CDR2 YFSETQ. CDR3 in amino acids: CASSQGQGVETQYF. As DNA, the CDR3 is TGCGCCAGCAGCCAAGGACAGGGGGTGGAGACCCAGTACTTC.

V and J are TRBV5-1 and TRBJ2-7; D unresolved. V was shortened by 0 bases and J by 5 bases, with 12 bases between the two germline ends. The CDR3 sequence is 14 residues long. CDR1 is SGHRS, CDR2 YFSETQ, per germline. CDR3 sequence: CASSLGPGLDEQYF. CDR3 nucleotides: TGCGCCAGCAGCTTGGGCCCCGGGCTGGACGAGCAGTACTTC. Looking up the rest from reference TRBV5-1 and TRBJ2-7 gives the full variable domain: KAGVTQTPRYLIKTRGQQVTLSCSPISGHRSVSWYQQTPGQGLQFLFEYFSETQRNKGNFPGRFSGRQFSNSRSEMNVSTLELGDSALYLCASSLGPGLDEQYFGPGTRLTVT.

J is TRBJ2-1 and V is TRBV14; 7 nucleotides match TRBD1. V dropped 0 bases and J dropped 10; count of bases not matched to a gene: 3. The CDR3 has 13 amino acids. The germline CDR1 and CDR2 sequences are SGHDN and FVKESK. The CDR3 sequence: CASSQELGQEQFF. The DNA for the CDR3 is TGTGCCAGCAGCCAAGAGTTGGGACAGGAGCAGTTCTTC.

This clone has only a few counts. V gene TRBV29-1 combines with J gene TRBJ2-5; D perhaps matches TRBD2 (6 bases). This CDR3 contains 13 residues. V was clipped by 3 bases and J by 5 bases, with 13 bases between them. In germline, CDR1 is SQVTM, CDR2 ANQGSEA. CDR3 in DNA: TGCAGCGTTGATGGGCAGGGAGGCGAGACCCAGTACTTC. It encodes CSVDGQGGETQYF. Filled out from reference TRBV29-1 and TRBJ2-5, the complete variable domain reads SAVISQKPSRDICQRGTSLTIQCQVDSQVTMMFWYRQQPGQSLTLIATANQGSEATYESGFVIDKFPISRPNLTFSTLTVSNMSPEDSSIYLCSVDGQGGETQYFGPGTRLLVL.

This clone turned up a few times. The V gene is TRBV9, the J gene TRBJ1-2; a possible D gene is TRBD1 (6 bases). This CDR3 has 15 amino acids. V was trimmed by 0 bases and J by 4 bases, leaving 13 bases between them. CDR1 SGDLS and CDR2 YYNGEE come from the germline V gene. CDR3 DNA: TGTGCCAGCAGCGTAGGTGAAGGGGGAGGCTATGGCTACACCTTC. Translated: CASSVGEGGGYGYTF.

With respect to this clone: Different DNA sequences within this sample yield the same CDR3. The chain links TRBV27 to TRBJ1-6; D gene ambiguous. The CDR3 loop spans 12 amino acids. The germline CDR1 and CDR2 sequences are MNHEY and SMNVEV (reference sequence). V lost 3 bases to trimming and J lost 6 bases, with 3 bases between them. CDR3: CASSFSNSPLHF. CDR3 nucleotide sequence: TGTGCCAGCAGTTTTAGTAATTCACCCCTCCACTTT.

The genes are TRBV23-1 and TRBJ2-7; D is unclear. TRBV23-1 is an ORF for which the function is uncertain. The CDR3 sequence is 13 residues long. The V end lost 8 bases, the J end lost 7 bases, and 18 bases lay between the germline ends. Here the CDR3 DNA reads TGCGCCAGCCTGCCGGAGAAGAGGTTAGAGCAGTACTTC. This translates into CASLPEKRLEQYF.

The chain combines TRBV29-1 with TRBJ2-3, with D unclear. V lost 1 base and J lost 2, with 7 bases in between. The CDR3 runs to 13 residues. Germline CDR1 and CDR2: SQVTM and ANQGSEA. This chain's CDR3 is CSVEGLVTDTQYF. In DNA form, the CDR3 reads TGCAGCGTTGAAGGACTGGTCACAGATACGCAGTATTTT.

CDR3 region: CATSRDPTETQYF. The CDR3, as DNA: TGTGCCACCAGCAGAGATCCCACGGAGACCCAGTACTTC. The chain links TRBV15 to TRBJ2-5, with D unresolved. The CDR3 covers 13 residues. Looked up from germline, CDR1 is LNHNV and CDR2 is YYDKDF (reference sequence). Trimming took off 0 bases at V and 5 bases at J, with 7 bases between the two ends.

The chain couples TRBV7-8 to TRBJ1-1, with D maybe TRBD1 (6 bases). The germline V and J ends were trimmed by 6 bases and 1 base, with 12 bases remaining between them. The CDR3 consists of 14 residues. Germline V gene data show CDR1 as SGHVS and CDR2 as FQNEAQ. The CDR3 DNA reads TGTGCCAGCAGTCCAAGCAGGGGGAACACTGAAGCTTTCTTT. This sequence encodes CASSPSRGNTEAFF.

This clone was counted between two and nine times. V is TRBV7-2 and J is TRBJ2-7; D is ambiguous. The germline gives CDR1 SGHTA, CDR2 FQGNSA. The CDR3 sequence is 13 residues long. The ends were cut back, 5 bases at V and 0 bases at J, with 8 bases in the middle. This CDR3 reads CASSRASSYEQYF. DNA of the CDR3: TGTGCCAGCAGCCGGGCCAGCTCCTACGAGCAGTACTTC.

The chain has TRBV30 and TRBJ1-5, with a tentative D call TRBD1 (5 bases). The CDR3 covers 15 residues. V was clipped by 3 bases and J by 0 bases, with 12 bases between them. CDR1 and CDR2 (germline): GTSNPN, SVGIG (reference sequence). CDR3 coding DNA: TGTGCCTGGAGCACCGGGACGGTTAGCAATCAGCCCCAGCATTTT. Protein sequence: CAWSTGTVSNQPQHF.

This clone was seen a handful of times. The rearrangement joins TRBV19 to TRBJ2-3, with TRBD2 matching 8 bases. This CDR3 spans 14 amino acids. Germline V lookup: CDR1 LNHDA, CDR2 SQIVND (reference sequence). V trimming: 4 bases; J trimming: 4 bases; junction bases outside the gene matches: 4. The CDR3 DNA reads as TGTGCCAGTAGTAAGGGACTAGTTGCAGATACGCAGTATTTT. Translation: CASSKGLVADTQYF.

The chain links TRBV6-7 to TRBJ2-1; D unresolved. TRBV6-7 is an ORF, and what it does is uncertain. The CDR3 sequence is 13 residues long. V dropped 7 bases and J dropped 5 bases, with 12 bases sitting between them. As DNA, the CDR3 is TGTGCCAGCACTAGTATCTGCGACAATGAGCAGTTCTTC. Its protein is CASTSICDNEQFF.

The chain links TRBV7-9 to TRBJ2-5; D is perhaps TRBD2 (5 bases). Germline-derived CDR1 and CDR2 are SEHNR and FQNEAQ (reference sequence). This CDR3 has 15 residues. With 4 bases removed from V and 1 base from J, the gap between germline ends came to 13 bases. CDR3 amino acids: CASSSAGGIQETQYF. The CDR3 bases are TGTGCCAGCAGCTCCGCGGGTGGAATCCAAGAGACCCAGTACTTC.